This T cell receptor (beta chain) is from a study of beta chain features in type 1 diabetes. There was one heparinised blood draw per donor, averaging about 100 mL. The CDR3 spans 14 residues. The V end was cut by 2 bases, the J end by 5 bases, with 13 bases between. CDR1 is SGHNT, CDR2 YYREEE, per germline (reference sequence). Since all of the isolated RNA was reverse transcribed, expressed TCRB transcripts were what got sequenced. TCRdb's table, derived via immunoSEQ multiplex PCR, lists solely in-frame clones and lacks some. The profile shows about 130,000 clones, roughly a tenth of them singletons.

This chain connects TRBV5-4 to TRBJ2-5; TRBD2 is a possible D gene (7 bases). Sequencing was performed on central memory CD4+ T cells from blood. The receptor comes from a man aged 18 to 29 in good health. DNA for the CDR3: TGTGCCAGCAGCTTTTCGGGGGGCGCGGAGACCCAGTACTTC. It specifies CASSFSGGAETQYF.